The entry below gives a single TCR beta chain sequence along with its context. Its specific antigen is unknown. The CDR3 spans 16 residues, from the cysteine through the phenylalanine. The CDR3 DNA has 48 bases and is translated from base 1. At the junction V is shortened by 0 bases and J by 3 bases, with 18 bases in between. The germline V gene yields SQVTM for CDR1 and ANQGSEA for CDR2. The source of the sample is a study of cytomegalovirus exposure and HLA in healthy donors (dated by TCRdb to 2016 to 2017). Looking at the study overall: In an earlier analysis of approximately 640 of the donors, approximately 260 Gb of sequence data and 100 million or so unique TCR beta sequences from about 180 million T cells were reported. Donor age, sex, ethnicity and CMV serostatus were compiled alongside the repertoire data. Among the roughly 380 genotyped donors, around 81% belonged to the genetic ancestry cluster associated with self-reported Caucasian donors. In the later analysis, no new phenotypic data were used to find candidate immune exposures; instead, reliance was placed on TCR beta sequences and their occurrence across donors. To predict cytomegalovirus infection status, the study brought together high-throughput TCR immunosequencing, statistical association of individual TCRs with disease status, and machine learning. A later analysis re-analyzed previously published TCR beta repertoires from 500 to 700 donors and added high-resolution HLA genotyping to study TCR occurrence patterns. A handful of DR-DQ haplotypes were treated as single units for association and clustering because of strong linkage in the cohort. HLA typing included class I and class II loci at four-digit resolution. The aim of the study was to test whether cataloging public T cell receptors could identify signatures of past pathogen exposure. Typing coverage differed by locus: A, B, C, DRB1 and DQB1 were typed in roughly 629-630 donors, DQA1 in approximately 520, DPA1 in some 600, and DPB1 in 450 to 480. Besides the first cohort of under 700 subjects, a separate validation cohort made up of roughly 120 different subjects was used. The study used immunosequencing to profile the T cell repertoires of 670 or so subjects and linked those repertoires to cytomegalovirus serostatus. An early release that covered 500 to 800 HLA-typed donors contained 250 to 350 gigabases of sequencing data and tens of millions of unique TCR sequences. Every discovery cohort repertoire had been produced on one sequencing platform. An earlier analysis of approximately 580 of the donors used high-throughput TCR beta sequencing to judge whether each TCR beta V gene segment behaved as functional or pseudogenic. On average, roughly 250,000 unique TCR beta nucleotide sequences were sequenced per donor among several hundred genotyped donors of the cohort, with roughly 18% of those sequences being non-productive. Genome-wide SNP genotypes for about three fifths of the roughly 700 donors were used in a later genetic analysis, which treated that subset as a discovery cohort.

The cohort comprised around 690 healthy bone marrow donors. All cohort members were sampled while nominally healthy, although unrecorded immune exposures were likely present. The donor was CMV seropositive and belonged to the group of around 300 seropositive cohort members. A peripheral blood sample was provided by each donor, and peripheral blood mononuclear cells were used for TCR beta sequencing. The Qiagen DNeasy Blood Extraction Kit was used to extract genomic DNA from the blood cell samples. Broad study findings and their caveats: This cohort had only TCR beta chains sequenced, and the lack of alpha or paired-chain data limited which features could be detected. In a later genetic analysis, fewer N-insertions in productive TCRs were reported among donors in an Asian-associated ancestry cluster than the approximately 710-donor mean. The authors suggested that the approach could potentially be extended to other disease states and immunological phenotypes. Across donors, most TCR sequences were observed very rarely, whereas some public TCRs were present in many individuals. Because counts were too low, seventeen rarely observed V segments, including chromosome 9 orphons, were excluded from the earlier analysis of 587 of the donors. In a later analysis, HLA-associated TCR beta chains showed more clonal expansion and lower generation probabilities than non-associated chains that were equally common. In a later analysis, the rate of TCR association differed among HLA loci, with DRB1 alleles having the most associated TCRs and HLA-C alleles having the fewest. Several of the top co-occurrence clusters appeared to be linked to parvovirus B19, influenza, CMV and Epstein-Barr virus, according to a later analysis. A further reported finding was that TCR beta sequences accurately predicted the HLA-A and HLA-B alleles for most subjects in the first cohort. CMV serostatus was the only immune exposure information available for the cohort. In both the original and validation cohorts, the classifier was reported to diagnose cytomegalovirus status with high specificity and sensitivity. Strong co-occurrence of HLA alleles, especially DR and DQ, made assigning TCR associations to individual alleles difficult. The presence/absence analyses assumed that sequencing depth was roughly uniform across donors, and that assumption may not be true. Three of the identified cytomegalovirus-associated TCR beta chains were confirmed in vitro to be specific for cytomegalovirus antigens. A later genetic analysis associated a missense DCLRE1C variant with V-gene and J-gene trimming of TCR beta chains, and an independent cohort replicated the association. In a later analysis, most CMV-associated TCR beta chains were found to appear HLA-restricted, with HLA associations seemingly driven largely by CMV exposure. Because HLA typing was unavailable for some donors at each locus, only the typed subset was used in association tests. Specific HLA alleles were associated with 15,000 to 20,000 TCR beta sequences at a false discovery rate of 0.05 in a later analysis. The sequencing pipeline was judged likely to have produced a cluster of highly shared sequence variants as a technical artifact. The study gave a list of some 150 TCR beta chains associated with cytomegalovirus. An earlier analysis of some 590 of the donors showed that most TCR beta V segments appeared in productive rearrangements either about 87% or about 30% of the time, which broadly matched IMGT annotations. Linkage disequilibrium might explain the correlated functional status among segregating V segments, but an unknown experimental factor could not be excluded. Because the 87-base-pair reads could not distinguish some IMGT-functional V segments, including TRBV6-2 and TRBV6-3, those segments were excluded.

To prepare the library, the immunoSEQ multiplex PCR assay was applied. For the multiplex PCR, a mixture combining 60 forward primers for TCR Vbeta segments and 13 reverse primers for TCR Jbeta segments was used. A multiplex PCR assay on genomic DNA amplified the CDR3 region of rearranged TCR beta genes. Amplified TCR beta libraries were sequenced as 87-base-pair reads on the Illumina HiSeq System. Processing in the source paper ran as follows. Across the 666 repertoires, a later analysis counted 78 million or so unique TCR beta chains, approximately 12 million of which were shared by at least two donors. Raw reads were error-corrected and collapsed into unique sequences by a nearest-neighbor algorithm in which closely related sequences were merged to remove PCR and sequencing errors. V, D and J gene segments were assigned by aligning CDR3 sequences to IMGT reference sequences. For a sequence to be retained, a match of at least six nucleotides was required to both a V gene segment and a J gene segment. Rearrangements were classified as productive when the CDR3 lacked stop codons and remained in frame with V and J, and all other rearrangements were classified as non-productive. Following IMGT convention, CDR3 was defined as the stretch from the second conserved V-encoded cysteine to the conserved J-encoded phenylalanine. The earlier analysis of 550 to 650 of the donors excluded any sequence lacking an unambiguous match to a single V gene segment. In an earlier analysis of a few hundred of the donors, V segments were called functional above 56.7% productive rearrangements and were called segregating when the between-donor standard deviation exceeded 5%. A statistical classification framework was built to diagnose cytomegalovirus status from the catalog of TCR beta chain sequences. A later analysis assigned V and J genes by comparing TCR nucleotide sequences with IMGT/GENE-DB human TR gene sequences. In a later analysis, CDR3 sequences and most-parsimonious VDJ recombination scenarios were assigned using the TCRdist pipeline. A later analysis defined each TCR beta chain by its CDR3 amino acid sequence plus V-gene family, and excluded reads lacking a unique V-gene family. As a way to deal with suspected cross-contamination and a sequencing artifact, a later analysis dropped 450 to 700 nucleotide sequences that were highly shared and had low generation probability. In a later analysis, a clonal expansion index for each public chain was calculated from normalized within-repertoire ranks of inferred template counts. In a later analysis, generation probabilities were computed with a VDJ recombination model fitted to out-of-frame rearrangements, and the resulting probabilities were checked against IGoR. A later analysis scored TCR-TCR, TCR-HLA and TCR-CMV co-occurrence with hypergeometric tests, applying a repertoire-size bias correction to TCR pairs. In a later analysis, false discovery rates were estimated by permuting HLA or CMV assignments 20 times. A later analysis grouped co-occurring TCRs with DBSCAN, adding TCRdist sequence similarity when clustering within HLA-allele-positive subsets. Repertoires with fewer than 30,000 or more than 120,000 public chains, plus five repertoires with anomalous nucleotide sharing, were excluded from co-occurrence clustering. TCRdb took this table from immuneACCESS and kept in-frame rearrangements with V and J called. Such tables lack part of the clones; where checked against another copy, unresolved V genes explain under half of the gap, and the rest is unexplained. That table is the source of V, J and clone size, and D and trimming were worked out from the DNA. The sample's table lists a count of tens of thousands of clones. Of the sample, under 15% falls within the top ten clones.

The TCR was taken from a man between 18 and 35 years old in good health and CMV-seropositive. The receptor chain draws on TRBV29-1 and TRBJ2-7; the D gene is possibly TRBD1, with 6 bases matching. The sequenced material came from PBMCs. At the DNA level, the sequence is TGCAGCGTTGAAGAGGCCCTGGACAGAGGCCACTACGAGCAGTACTTC. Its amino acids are CSVEEALDRGHYEQYF.